The 19 T cell receptor beta chains given below trace back to one sample, sequenced in a study of Tregs in tolerant kidney transplant recipients. The method was immunoSEQ multiplex PCR; TCRdb's version includes in-frame clones alone and lacks a portion of them. The profile covers tens of thousands of clones, with over 85% appearing a single time and 0.35% to 0.55% taken by the ten largest. This sample comprised CD4+ T cells from blood, obtained before the transplant. All receptors derive from a human donor who received a combined kidney and bone marrow transplant.

The CDR3 DNA reads TGTGCCAGCTCAACGCTAGGCCAGAGCAACTATGGCTACACCTTC. The encoded protein is CASSTLGQSNYGYTF. This chain joins TRBV18 and TRBJ1-2, with no clear D. This CDR3 contains 15 residues. V was shortened by 5 bases and J by 2 bases, with 15 bases between the two germline ends. Germline V gene data show CDR1 as KGHSH and CDR2 as LQKENI.

On this clone: A junction end diverges from the germline sequence, so it may reflect a read error. The sample contains more than one DNA sequence encoding this CDR3. The CDR3 sequence is CASSLRTGNNSPLHF. The CDR3 nucleotides read TGTGCCAGCAGCTTACGGACAGGGAATAATTCCCCCCTCCACTTT. This chain uses TRBV7-3 with TRBJ1-6; 8 bases map to TRBD1. Germline CDR1 reads SGHTA; CDR2 reads FQGTGA. CDR3 length: 15 residues.

This rearrangement joins TRBV5-1 to TRBJ2-4; the match to TRBD1 covers 7 bases. This CDR3 comprises 15 residues. V trimming: 0 bases; J trimming: 3 bases; junction bases outside the gene matches: 3. Germline V gene sequence: CDR1 SGHRS, CDR2 YFSETQ. This CDR3 is CASSLGGGGKNIQYF. The CDR3 DNA reads TGCGCCAGCAGCTTGGGAGGGGGCGGCAAAAACATTCAGTACTTC.

This clone occurred once. The chain recombines TRBV5-4 with TRBJ1-1; tentatively, D is TRBD1 (6 bases). CDR1 SGHNT and CDR2 YYREEE come from the germline V gene (reference sequence). The CDR3 length is 15 residues. The germline V and J ends were trimmed by 0 bases and 6 bases, with 15 bases remaining between them. The CDR3 here is CASSLAAGGGPEAFF. The CDR3 bases are TGTGCCAGCAGCTTGGCCGCGGGGGGCGGGCCTGAAGCTTTCTTT.

The J gene is TRBJ2-7, the V gene TRBV10-3, with 9 nucleotides matching TRBD1. The J segment lost 3 bases and the V segment lost 10 bases, leaving 4 bases of the junction unmatched. The CDR3 is 12 amino acids. Germline V lookup: CDR1 ENHRY, CDR2 SYGVKD. The CDR3 here is CATQTGGYEQYF. CDR3 DNA sequence: TGTGCCACCCAGACAGGGGGCTACGAGCAGTACTTC.

The CDR3 bases are TGCGCCAGCAGCTTCTCGGGGTCGAACACCGGGGAGCTGTTTTTT. Protein: CASSFSGSNTGELFF. The genes are TRBV5-1 and TRBJ2-2; maybe TRBD2 (5 bases). The CDR3 contains 15 residues. Germline CDR1 reads SGHRS; CDR2 reads YFSETQ. V dropped 2 bases and J dropped 0 bases, with 8 bases sitting between them. Full variable domain (outside the CDR3, taken from reference TRBV5-1 and TRBJ2-2): KAGVTQTPRYLIKTRGQQVTLSCSPISGHRSVSWYQQTPGQGLQFLFEYFSETQRNKGNFPGRFSGRQFSNSRSEMNVSTLELGDSALYLCASSFSGSNTGELFFGEGSRLTVL.

The chain recombines TRBV7-6 with TRBJ2-7, with D possibly TRBD1 on 6 matching bases. The CDR3 loop spans 16 amino acids. The germline CDR1 and CDR2 sequences are SGHVS and FNYEAQ. V lost 1 base and J lost 1, with 14 bases in between. DNA for the CDR3: TGTGCCAGCAGCTTAGGGGGGACATCCTCATCCTACGAGCAGTACTTC. Protein product: CASSLGGTSSSYEQYF.

This clone showed up just a few times. The chain combines TRBV18 with TRBJ2-1; D not certain. Germline assignment: CDR1 KGHSH and CDR2 LQKENI. The CDR3 covers 14 residues. Trimming shortened V by 1 base and J by 4 bases, and 8 bases separated the two germline ends. In DNA, the CDR3 is TGTGCCAGCTCACCACGTGGTACTTACAATGAGCAGTTCTTC. Translating gives CASSPRGTYNEQFF.

The V and J genes are TRBV18 and TRBJ2-1; the match to TRBD2 covers 11 bases. After removal of 3 bases from V and 5 bases from J, the junction contained 3 bases not matched to a gene. The V gene's germline CDR1 is KGHSH and CDR2 LQKENI. The CDR3 length is 15 residues. CDR3: CASSPGLADHNEQFF. DNA for the CDR3: TGTGCCAGCTCACCGGGACTAGCGGACCACAATGAGCAGTTCTTC.

The genes are TRBV5-6 and TRBJ1-1; a weak D match, TRBD1 (5 bases). The CDR3 length is 14 residues. Germline V CDR1 and CDR2: SGHDT, YYEEEE. Trimming cost V 3 bases and J 2 bases, with 11 bases left between them. The CDR3 nucleotides read TGTGCCAGCAGCTCCCCGGGGGGAAACACTGAAGCTTTCTTT. This sequence encodes CASSSPGGNTEAFF.

In this sample, this clone turned up once. This sequence joins TRBV4-1 and TRBJ2-1, with D unresolved. In germline, CDR1 is MGHRA, CDR2 YSYEKL. V was pared by 1 base and J by 0 bases, with 10 bases between. The CDR3 runs to 16 residues. CDR3 DNA: TGCGCCAGCAGCCAAGTCAGAAGTGGCTCCTACAATGAGCAGTTCTTC. Protein sequence: CASSQVRSGSYNEQFF.

DNA of the CDR3: TGTGCCAGCAGCTTAGTGGTAGCGCGATACGAGCAGTACTTC. Amino acids: CASSLVVARYEQYF. The rearrangement links TRBV7-2 to TRBJ2-7; possibly TRBD2 for D (5 bases). CDR3 length equals 14 residues. CDR1 SGHTA and CDR2 FQGNSA come from the germline V gene. The V gene lost 1 base and the J gene lost 4 bases, with 11 bases spanning the gap.

The V and J genes are TRBV5-1 and TRBJ1-1, with a possible D match to TRBD1 (5 bases). The CDR3 covers 14 residues. Germline V gives CDR1 SGHRS, CDR2 YFSETQ. With 4 bases removed from V and 3 bases from J, the gap between germline ends came to 13 bases. CDR3 amino acids: CASSRGGLDTEAFF. In nucleotides, the CDR3 is TGCGCCAGCAGCCGGGGGGGTTTGGACACTGAAGCTTTCTTT. The complete variable domain, with remaining parts taken from reference TRBV5-1 and TRBJ1-1, reads KAGVTQTPRYLIKTRGQQVTLSCSPISGHRSVSWYQQTPGQGLQFLFEYFSETQRNKGNFPGRFSGRQFSNSRSEMNVSTLELGDSALYLCASSRGGLDTEAFFGQGTRLTVV.

This clone has only one observation. CDR3 in DNA: TGCGCCAGCAGCAATATACTACGCAGTGGGGCTAGCACAGATACGCAGTATTTT. Amino acid sequence: CASSNILRSGASTDTQYF. This rearrangement joins TRBV5-1 to TRBJ2-3; TRBD1 might be the D (5 bases). This CDR3 contains 18 residues. Deletions cut 4 bases from V and 0 bases from J, with 21 bases between. CDR1 SGHRS and CDR2 YFSETQ come from the germline V gene.

This chain connects TRBV11-1 to TRBJ2-7; a weak D match, TRBD2 (5 bases). This CDR3 region has 15 residues. CDR1 and CDR2 from the germline V gene are SGHAT and FQDESV (reference sequence). Trimming cost V 2 bases and J 2 bases, with 13 bases left between them. The CDR3 DNA sequence: TGTGCCAGCAGCTTAAGAGGGTTATCAGCCTACGAGCAGTACTTC. Residues: CASSLRGLSAYEQYF.

The chain carries TRBV7-2 and TRBJ2-1; 8 bases line up with TRBD1. Trimming cost V 6 bases and J 3 bases; bases outside gene matches: 7. The CDR3 extends over 15 amino acids. CDR1 is SGHTA and CDR2 is FQGNSA in the germline V gene. CDR3 sequence (DNA): TGTGCCAGCAGTTTCGGACAGGGTGACTACAATGAGCAGTTCTTC. Protein: CASSFGQGDYNEQFF.

This chain uses TRBV19 with TRBJ2-7; D possibly corresponds to TRBD1 (5 bases). Trimming left V 5 bases short and J 3 bases short, with 17 bases between. Looked up from germline, CDR1 is LNHDA and CDR2 is SQIVND (reference sequence). The CDR3 is 15 amino acids. In DNA form, the CDR3 reads TGTGCCAGTAGTCGCGATGAAACAGGCAACTACGAGCAGTACTTC. This codes for CASSRDETGNYEQYF.

J is TRBJ1-6 and V is TRBV5-1, with 9 bases identical to TRBD1. This CDR3 region has 15 residues. Germline V lookup: CDR1 SGHRS, CDR2 YFSETQ. Trimming cost V 0 bases and J 10 bases; bases outside gene matches: 5. CDR3 nucleotides: TGCGCCAGCAGCTTGGGTGGACAGGGGAGCTCACCCCTCCACTTT. It codes for CASSLGGQGSSPLHF.

This clone was observed a single time. The chain couples TRBV5-4 to TRBJ1-1, with 8 bases aligning to TRBD1. Germline loops: CDR1 SGHNT, CDR2 YYREEE (reference sequence). V shed 4 bases and J 4 bases; nucleotides not matched to a gene: 12. There are 16 residues in the CDR3. The CDR3 loop reads CASSHERQGIGTEAFF. The CDR3 bases are TGTGCCAGCAGCCACGAACGACAGGGGATAGGCACTGAAGCTTTCTTT.